This is a list of T cell receptor beta chains from one sample in a study of T cells in Graves' hyperthyroidism and ophthalmopathy. TCRdb analysed the multiplex PCR reads with MiXCR anew, one entry per CDR3 protein. Of about 500,000 distinct CDR3 sequences listed, approximately 17% were seen once; the top ten hold roughly a sixth. Sequences were obtained from blood. The source is a woman under 30 with Graves' ophthalmopathy. Both conserved end residues are part of each CDR3. D genes are given only for firm matches. Clone size is given for some rows only: seen once, a few or many times, or a class if the clone is expanded.

J gene: TRBJ2-7
D gene: .
V gene: TRBV7-2
clone size: many
CDR3 DNA: TGTGCCAGCAGTGCATCGGGGGAGGTCTACTACGAGCAGTACTTC
CDR3 protein: CASSASGEVYYEQYF

J gene: TRBJ2-7
D gene: .
V gene: TRBV6-1
clone size: few
CDR3 DNA: TGTGCCAGCAGTGTGGGGAAGACGTACGAGCAGTACTTC
CDR3 protein: CASSVGKTYEQYF

J gene: TRBJ2-1
D gene: TRBD2
V gene: TRBV29-1
clone size: .
CDR3 DNA: TGCAGCGTTGACCCGGGGGGGGGTGAGCAGTTCTTC
CDR3 protein: CSVDPGGGEQFF

J gene: TRBJ2-1
D gene: TRBD1
V gene: TRBV5-1
clone size: .
CDR3 DNA: TGCGCCAGCAGCTTGGCAAGCAGGACAGGGACTCGAAAGTTCTTC
CDR3 protein: CASSLASRTGTRKFF

J gene: TRBJ1-2
D gene: TRBD1
V gene: TRBV7-9
clone size: .
CDR3 DNA: TGTGCCAGCAGCTCGGGACAGGGGGCGGGCTACACCTTC
CDR3 protein: CASSSGQGAGYTF

J gene: TRBJ2-7
D gene: .
V gene: TRBV12-3/TRBV12-4
clone size: many
CDR3 DNA: TGTGCCAGCAGTCTACCGGGACCCCCGGGGGAGCAGTACTTC
CDR3 protein: CASSLPGPPGEQYF

J gene: TRBJ1-6
D gene: .
V gene: TRBV5-5
clone size: few
CDR3 DNA: TGTGCCAGCAGCACCGGCTCCGATTCACCCCTCCACTTT
CDR3 protein: CASSTGSDSPLHF

J gene: TRBJ2-7
D gene: .
V gene: TRBV3-1
clone size: many
CDR3 DNA: TGTGCCAGCAGCCCCGGGACTCTACGGAGTCAGTACTTC
CDR3 protein: CASSPGTLRSQYF

J gene: TRBJ1-2
D gene: .
V gene: TRBV6-2/TRBV6-3
clone size: .
CDR3 DNA: TGTGCCAGCAGTTCGGAAGGAAACGCGTGGAACTATGGCTACACCTTC
CDR3 protein: CASSSEGNAWNYGYTF

J gene: TRBJ2-7
D gene: .
V gene: TRBV12-3/TRBV12-4
clone size: .
CDR3 DNA: TGTGCCAGCAGTTTGTTTAGTGCCAGCCAGCCCGAGCAGTACTTC
CDR3 protein: CASSLFSASQPEQYF

J gene: TRBJ2-7
D gene: TRBD2
V gene: TRBV2
clone size: many
CDR3 DNA: TGTGCCGGCAGGACTAGCGGGAGCGAGCAGTACTTC
CDR3 protein: CAGRTSGSEQYF

J gene: TRBJ2-5
D gene: .
V gene: TRBV27
clone size: many
CDR3 DNA: TGTGCCAGCAGTTTATCGGTCGGTCTCCTCCAAGAGACCCAGTACTTC
CDR3 protein: CASSLSVGLLQETQYF

J gene: TRBJ1-5
D gene: .
V gene: TRBV27
clone size: many
CDR3 DNA: TGTGCCAGCAGTTTAGGCAGGGCTCAGCCCCAGCATTTT
CDR3 protein: CASSLGRAQPQHF

J gene: TRBJ1-2
D gene: .
V gene: TRBV20-1
clone size: few
CDR3 DNA: TGCAGTGCTAGAGATAAGTCGTATGAGACCGTGAACTATGGCTACACCTTC
CDR3 protein: CSARDKSYETVNYGYTF

J gene: TRBJ1-5
D gene: TRBD1
V gene: TRBV6-2/TRBV6-3
clone size: many
CDR3 DNA: TGTGCCAGCAGCTCGTTTAAGACAGGGATTCAGCCCCAGCATTTT
CDR3 protein: CASSSFKTGIQPQHF

J gene: TRBJ1-4
D gene: TRBD1
V gene: TRBV2
clone size: many
CDR3 DNA: TGTGCCAGCAGCGCTTTCGACAGGGTAGAAAAACTGTTTTTT
CDR3 protein: CASSAFDRVEKLFF

J gene: TRBJ1-2
D gene: .
V gene: TRBV27
clone size: many
CDR3 DNA: TGTGCCAGCAGTTTATCATTTTCAGCTATGGGCTACACCTTC
CDR3 protein: CASSLSFSAMGYTF

J gene: TRBJ1-1
D gene: .
V gene: TRBV5-1
clone size: many
CDR3 DNA: TGCGCCAGCAGCTTGTTCGGGAGAGACACTGAAGCTTTCTTT
CDR3 protein: CASSLFGRDTEAFF

J gene: TRBJ1-5
D gene: .
V gene: TRBV7-9
clone size: .
CDR3 DNA: TGTGCCAGCCAGCAGGACAATCAGCCCCAGCATTTT
CDR3 protein: CASQQDNQPQHF

J gene: TRBJ2-1
D gene: TRBD2
V gene: TRBV20-1
clone size: few
CDR3 DNA: TGCAGTGCTCCCTGGACTAGCGGGGCCTACAATGAGCAGTTCTTC
CDR3 protein: CSAPWTSGAYNEQFF

J gene: TRBJ2-1
D gene: TRBD2
V gene: TRBV19
clone size: .
CDR3 DNA: TGTGCCAGTACCCCCGGACTAGCGGATCCTGAGCAGTTCTTC
CDR3 protein: CASTPGLADPEQFF

J gene: TRBJ2-7
D gene: TRBD2
V gene: TRBV27
clone size: many
CDR3 DNA: TGTGCCAGCAGTTACGGGGGGGCGCCGTACGAGCAGTACTTC
CDR3 protein: CASSYGGAPYEQYF

J gene: TRBJ1-1
D gene: .
V gene: TRBV7-9
clone size: few
CDR3 DNA: TGTGCCAGCAGCTTAGCAGGGGCACCCAACACTGAAGCTTTCTTT
CDR3 protein: CASSLAGAPNTEAFF

J gene: TRBJ2-7
D gene: .
V gene: TRBV5-4
clone size: .
CDR3 DNA: TGTGCCAGCAGCCTGGGGGGGCGGGAGACTTACTACGAGCAGTACTTC
CDR3 protein: CASSLGGRETYYEQYF

J gene: TRBJ1-1
D gene: .
V gene: TRBV20-1
clone size: many
CDR3 DNA: TGCAGTGCTAGAGATGGGGGAACAACGAACACTGAAGCTTTCTTT
CDR3 protein: CSARDGGTTNTEAFF

J gene: TRBJ1-3
D gene: .
V gene: TRBV6-1
clone size: once
CDR3 DNA: TGTGCCAGCAGTGAAGCAGCCAGGTCTGGAAACACCATATATTTT
CDR3 protein: CASSEAARSGNTIYF

J gene: TRBJ2-1
D gene: .
V gene: TRBV5-1
clone size: few
CDR3 DNA: TGCGCCAGCAGGATGGAGGTTTTCTACAATGAGCAGTTCTTC
CDR3 protein: CASRMEVFYNEQFF

J gene: TRBJ2-1
D gene: TRBD2
V gene: TRBV11-2
clone size: .
CDR3 DNA: TGTGCCAGCAGCTTAGGGACTAGCGGGAGAGGCTATGAGCAGTTCTTC
CDR3 protein: CASSLGTSGRGYEQFF

J gene: TRBJ1-2
D gene: .
V gene: TRBV5-4
clone size: few
CDR3 DNA: TGTGCCAGCAGCGTCGTAGGGGACTATGGCTACACCTTC
CDR3 protein: CASSVVGDYGYTF

J gene: TRBJ1-2
D gene: .
V gene: TRBV5-6
clone size: many
CDR3 DNA: TGTGCCAGCAGCTTCGCGGTGAATGAAGGCTACACCTTC
CDR3 protein: CASSFAVNEGYTF